This T cell receptor (beta chain) is drawn from a study of OX40 agonist ivuxolimab in advanced cancers. Study as a whole: Patients were given ivuxolimab, an antibody that agonizes OX40 (CD134).

Produced via immunoSEQ multiplex PCR; TCRdb's table is partial and in-frame only. The table lists roughly 51,000 clones, approximately 90% of them singletons. Germline CDR1 reads MNHEY; CDR2 reads SVGAGI. The CDR3 sequence is 15 residues long. V lost 5 bases to trimming and J lost 1 base, with 14 bases between them. Autoimmune disease history or systemic immunosuppression led to patients being barred. Here the sequenced sample was CD4+ or CD8+ T cells sorted from blood, taken in a trial of the OX40 agonist ivuxolimab. The chain links TRBV6-5 to TRBJ2-5; the D is unclear. This TCR was recovered from an adult with an advanced solid tumor such as melanoma, head and neck, liver or kidney cancer. CDR3 nucleotide sequence: TGTGCCAGCAGTCGAAGTGGTCGGGTCCAAGAGACCCAGTACTTC. This codes for CASSRSGRVQETQYF.